This T cell receptor beta chain was documented in a study of cytomegalovirus exposure and HLA in healthy donors. Looking at the study overall: HLA-typed donors were the source of about 85 million unique TCRs held in an early data release. Among the 398 genotyped donors, more than 70% were placed in the Caucasian-associated ancestry cluster.

Donors in the study were healthy people who gave bone marrow. Trimming removed 5 bases at V and 6 bases at J, with 9 bases between. In germline, CDR1 is SGHAT, CDR2 FQNNGV. This CDR3 contains 12 residues. Use of 60 Vbeta and 13 Jbeta primers characterized the PCR. Repertoires were generated with immunoSEQ multiplex PCR, while TCRdb's copy carries only in-frame clones and drops some. The sample lists about 85,000 clones, 80% occurring once. Study conclusions and caveats: In a later analysis, the majority of CMV-associated beta chains seemingly showed HLA restriction.

For this clone: Its antigen is unknown.

This clonotype was obtained from a man aged 50 to 59 in good health and CMV-seropositive. The chain uses TRBV11-2 and TRBJ2-3, with a weak D call TRBD1 (5 bases). Sequencing was carried out using PBMCs. The CDR3 spells CASSPGSDTQYF. In nucleotides, the CDR3 is TGTGCCAGCAGCCCAGGGTCGGATACGCAGTATTTT.